This record concerns one T cell receptor beta chain sequence. This CDR3 spans 18 amino acids. CDR1 MDHEN and CDR2 SYDVKM come from the germline V gene. V lost 8 bases and J lost 0; bases outside the gene matches: 12. This sample was included in a study of long-term antiretroviral therapy in people with HIV. The assay used was immunoSEQ (version v3.0), run at survey level. Assay: immunoSEQ multiplex PCR; the TCRdb copy retains only in-frame clones and omits some. The data contain around 20,000 clones, 70% to 80% of them seen just once; the ten biggest clones take up under 8%. This sequence joins TRBV28 and TRBJ1-5; TRBD1 matches 11 bases. Sequencing used unsorted PBMCs, obtained at the start of antiretroviral therapy, before treatment. This receptor was identified in a man between 18 and 29 years old with HIV. CDR3 in DNA: TGTGCCAGCCTCCCCGGGACAGGGGGGTCCATTAGCAATCAGCCCCAGCATTTT. Translation: CASLPGTGGSISNQPQHF.